These 18 T cell receptor beta chains were sequenced from one sample in a study of regulatory dendritic cells for organ transplantation. The method was immunoSEQ multiplex PCR; TCRdb's version includes in-frame clones alone and lacks a portion of them. This table has 30,000 to 35,000 clones, 85% to 90% appearing once. Material: naive CD4+ T cells from blood. The sample's subset: CD45RA+ naive T cells. The receptors stem from a human donor in good health.

This chain joins TRBV5-1 and TRBJ2-1; TRBD2 agrees at 9 bases. This CDR3 is built from 17 residues. Germline-derived CDR1 and CDR2 are SGHRS and YFSETQ. V trimming: 2 bases; J trimming: 1 base; junction bases outside the gene matches: 7. The CDR3 reads CASSLGGGARSYNEQFF. The CDR3 nucleotides are TGCGCCAGCAGCTTAGGCGGGGGGGCGCGTTCCTACAATGAGCAGTTCTTC.

This sequence joins TRBV2 and TRBJ1-1; D gene ambiguous. CDR3 size: 15 residues. Germline V CDR1 and CDR2: SNHLY, FYNNEI. Trimming removed 8 bases from V and 10 bases from J, with 26 bases in between. The CDR3 region is CASRRPNRREGLAFF. The DNA for the CDR3 is TGTGCCAGCCGGCGCCCCAACCGCCGGGAAGGCTTAGCTTTCTTT. The complete variable domain, with remaining parts taken from reference TRBV2 and TRBJ1-1, reads EPEVTQTPSHQVTQMGQEVILRCVPISNHLYFYWYRQILGQKVEFLVSFYNNEISEKSEIFDDQFSVERPDGSNFTLKIRSTKLEDSAMYFCASRRPNRREGLAFFGQGTRLTVV.

The sample holds a few counts of this clone. The V call is TRBV4-1, the J call TRBJ1-2; no clear D gene. CDR1 is MGHRA and CDR2 is YSYEKL in the germline V gene. The CDR3 has 12 amino acids. V was pared by 1 base and J by 8 bases, with 8 bases between. The CDR3 is CASSQGLRGYTF. The CDR3 DNA reads TGCGCCAGCAGCCAAGGTCTCCGGGGCTACACCTTC.

The chain recombines TRBV18 with TRBJ1-1; 10 bases match TRBD1. Germline-derived CDR1 and CDR2 are KGHSH and LQKENI. This CDR3 has 16 residues. The junction had 12 bases not matched to a gene; V was cut back by 10 bases and J by 1 base. CDR3 sequence: CATNGDRGPKNTEAFF. CDR3 coding DNA: TGTGCCACAAACGGTGACAGGGGGCCTAAGAACACTGAAGCTTTCTTT. The full variable domain, in which reference TRBV18 and TRBJ1-1 provide the parts outside the CDR3, is NAGVMQNPRHLVRRRGQEARLRCSPMKGHSHVYWYRQLPEEGLKFMVYLQKENIIDESGMPKERFSAEFPKEGPSILRIQQVVRGDSAAYFCATNGDRGPKNTEAFFGQGTRLTVV.

The chain combines TRBV28 with TRBJ2-7; D possibly corresponds to TRBD1 (5 bases). Germline V lookup: CDR1 MDHEN, CDR2 SYDVKM. V lost 3 bases and J 6 bases, leaving 15 bases between the germline ends. The CDR3 is 14 amino acids. The CDR3 spells CASSLYQQQGEQYF. In DNA, the CDR3 is TGTGCCAGCAGTTTGTATCAACAGCAGGGCGAGCAGTACTTC.

The genes are TRBV19 and TRBJ1-2; D may be TRBD1 (5 bases). Trimming cost V 8 bases and J 4 bases, with 14 bases left between them. Per germline, CDR1 LNHDA and CDR2 SQIVND (reference sequence). The CDR3 has 13 residues. The CDR3 loop reads CASPTRQSYGYTF. DNA for the CDR3: TGTGCCAGTCCTACCAGACAGTCCTATGGCTACACCTTC. The complete variable domain, with remaining parts taken from reference TRBV19 and TRBJ1-2, reads DGGITQSPKYLFRKEGQNVTLSCEQNLNHDAMYWYRQDPGQGLRLIYYSQIVNDFQKGDIAEGYSVSREKKESFPLTVTSAQKNPTAFYLCASPTRQSYGYTFGSGTRLTVV.

The CDR3 region has the DNA TGTGCCAGCAGCTTAGGGTTCCCTGGGGCCAACGTCCTGACTTTC. Translation: CASSLGFPGANVLTF. V gene TRBV7-3 combines with J gene TRBJ2-6; no definite D call. The CDR3 is 15 amino acids. V was shortened by 2 bases and J by 2 bases, with 7 bases between the two germline ends. Looked up from germline, CDR1 is SGHTA and CDR2 is FQGTGA.

The chain carries TRBV6-1 and TRBJ1-2, with TRBD1 as a possible D gene (6 bases). The germline V gene encodes CDR1 MNHNS and CDR2 SASEGT. The CDR3 runs to 19 residues. Trimming stripped 1 base from V and 0 bases from J, with 21 bases between. DNA for the CDR3: TGTGCCAGCAGTGAAGGGGGGCAGGGTTCCATACGGACTAACTATGGCTACACCTTC. Protein product: CASSEGGQGSIRTNYGYTF.

The chain is built from TRBV27 and TRBJ1-2; 9 nucleotides agree with TRBD1. Germline V CDR1 and CDR2: MNHEY, SMNVEV (reference sequence). The CDR3 length is 13 residues. The trim removed 6 bases at V and 4 bases at J, leaving 3 bases unmatched. The CDR3 is CASRKTGGYGYTF. CDR3 DNA: TGTGCCAGCAGAAAGACAGGGGGCTATGGCTACACCTTC.

This clone was observed once. This chain links TRBV5-5 with TRBJ1-3; perhaps TRBD1 as D (5 bases). From germline, CDR1 is SGHKS and CDR2 YYEKEE (reference sequence). This CDR3 has 14 amino acids. The V end was cut by 2 bases, the J end by 3 bases, with 9 bases between. CDR3 region: CASSFRDLGNTIYF. The CDR3 DNA sequence: TGTGCCAGCAGCTTCAGGGATCTTGGAAACACCATATATTTT.

The chain has TRBV4-2 and TRBJ2-3; weak D call: TRBD2 (6 bases). CDR1 is LGHNA, CDR2 YNFKEQ, per germline. Trimming stripped 1 base from V and 1 base from J, with 15 bases between. The CDR3 sequence is 17 residues long. CDR3 DNA sequence: TGTGCCAGCAGCCAAGCGCTACCGCCGGGGGGCACAGATACGCAGTATTTT. It is translated as CASSQALPPGGTDTQYF.

The CDR3 nucleotides read TGTGCCAGCAGCTTATCTCCCCGATCGGCGATTTCTGGGGCCAACGTCCTGACTTTC. Protein product: CASSLSPRSAISGANVLTF. This chain links TRBV7-6 with TRBJ2-6; D remains unclear. Germline-derived CDR1 and CDR2 are SGHVS and FNYEAQ. The CDR3 is 19 amino acids. Trimming removed 2 bases from V and 1 base from J, with 18 bases in between.

The V and J genes are TRBV4-1 and TRBJ1-6; D is perhaps TRBD1 (5 bases). The V gene's germline CDR1 is MGHRA and CDR2 YSYEKL. Between the trimmed V and J ends, which lost 2 bases and 7 bases, there was a span of 21 bases. The CDR3 extends over 18 amino acids. CDR3 coding DNA: TGCGCCAGCAGCCAATTAGGGACCTCCGGGACGAAAAATTCACCCCTCCACTTT. It is translated as CASSQLGTSGTKNSPLHF.

This clone was seen a single time. The V gene is TRBV7-9, the J gene TRBJ1-3; possibly TRBD1 for D (5 bases). The V end lost 0 bases, the J end lost 2 bases, and 8 bases lay between the germline ends. Germline values: CDR1 SEHNR, CDR2 FQNEAQ (reference sequence). The CDR3 is 15 amino acids. This chain's CDR3 is CASSLATETGNTIYF. The CDR3 bases are TGTGCCAGCAGCTTAGCGACAGAAACTGGAAACACCATATATTTT.

The CDR3, as DNA: TGCGCCAGCAGCCAAGGGAGGGGACTAGACTTGTTCTTC. It specifies CASSQGRGLDLFF. This chain joins TRBV4-3 and TRBJ2-1, with 8 nucleotides matching TRBD2. Per the germline V gene, CDR1 is LGHNA and CDR2 is YSLEER. J was trimmed by 15 bases and V by 1 base; bases with no gene match: 8. The CDR3 sequence is 13 residues long.

This chain joins TRBV14 and TRBJ1-4, with TRBD1 identical over 7 bases. Germline lookup yields CDR1 SGHDN and CDR2 FVKESK. The CDR3 contains 16 residues. V shed 4 bases and J 6 bases; nucleotides not matched to a gene: 11. The CDR3 bases are TGTGCCAGCAGCCTGACACCACAGGGGTTGTATGAAAAACTGTTTTTT. Encoded protein: CASSLTPQGLYEKLFF.

The chain carries TRBV27 and TRBJ2-7; D may be TRBD2 (6 bases). V was shortened by 0 bases and J by 5 bases, with 11 bases between the two germline ends. CDR1 and CDR2 from the germline V gene are MNHEY and SMNVEV (reference sequence). This CDR3 is 14 amino acids long. The CDR3 spells CASSLSGWEDEQYF. In nucleotides, the CDR3 is TGTGCCAGCAGTTTATCAGGGTGGGAGGACGAGCAGTACTTC.

The chain recombines TRBV6-5 with TRBJ2-3, with D perhaps TRBD2 (5 bases). From germline, CDR1 is MNHEY and CDR2 SVGAGI. CDR3 size: 14 residues. The germline V and J ends were trimmed by 4 bases and 2 bases, with 10 bases remaining between them. CDR3 DNA sequence: TGTGCCAGCAGTTTAGCGTCTCTCACAGATACGCAGTATTTT. This codes for CASSLASLTDTQYF.